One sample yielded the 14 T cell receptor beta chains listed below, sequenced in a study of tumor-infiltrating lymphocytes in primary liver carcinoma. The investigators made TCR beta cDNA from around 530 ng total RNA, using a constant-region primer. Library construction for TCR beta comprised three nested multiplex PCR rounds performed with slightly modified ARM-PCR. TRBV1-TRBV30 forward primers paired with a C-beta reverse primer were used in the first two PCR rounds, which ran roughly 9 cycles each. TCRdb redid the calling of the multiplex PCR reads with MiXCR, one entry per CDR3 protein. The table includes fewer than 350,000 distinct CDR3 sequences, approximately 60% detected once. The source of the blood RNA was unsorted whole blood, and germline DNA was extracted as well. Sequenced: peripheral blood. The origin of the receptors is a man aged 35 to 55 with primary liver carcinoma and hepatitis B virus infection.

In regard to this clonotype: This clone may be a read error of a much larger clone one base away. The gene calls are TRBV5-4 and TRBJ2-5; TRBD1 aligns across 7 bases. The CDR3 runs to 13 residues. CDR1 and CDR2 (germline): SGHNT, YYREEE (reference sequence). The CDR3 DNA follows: TGTGCCAGCAGCTACGACAGGGATGGGACCCACTACTTC. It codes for CASSYDRDGTHYF.

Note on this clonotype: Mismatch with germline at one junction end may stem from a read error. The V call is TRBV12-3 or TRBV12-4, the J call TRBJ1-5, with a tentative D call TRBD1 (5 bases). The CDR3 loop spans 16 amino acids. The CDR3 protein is CASSFMKGIRDQSQHF. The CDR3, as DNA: TGTGCCAGCAGTTTTATGAAGGGGATACGGGATCAGTCCCAGCATTTT.

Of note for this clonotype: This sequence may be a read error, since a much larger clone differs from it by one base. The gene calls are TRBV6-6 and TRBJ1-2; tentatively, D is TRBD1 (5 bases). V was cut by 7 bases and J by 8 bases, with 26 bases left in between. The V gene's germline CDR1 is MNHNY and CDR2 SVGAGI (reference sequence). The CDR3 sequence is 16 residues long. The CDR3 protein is CASNGGDRWGVQGYTF. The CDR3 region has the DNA TGTGCCAGCAACGGGGGAGATCGGTGGGGGGTGCAGGGCTACACCTTC.

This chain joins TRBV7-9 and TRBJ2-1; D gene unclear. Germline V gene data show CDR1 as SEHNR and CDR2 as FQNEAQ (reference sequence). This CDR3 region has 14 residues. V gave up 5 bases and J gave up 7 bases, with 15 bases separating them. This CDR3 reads CASSGPLTGNEQFF. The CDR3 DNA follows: TGTGCCAGCAGCGGCCCACTAACTGGGAATGAGCAGTTCTTC.

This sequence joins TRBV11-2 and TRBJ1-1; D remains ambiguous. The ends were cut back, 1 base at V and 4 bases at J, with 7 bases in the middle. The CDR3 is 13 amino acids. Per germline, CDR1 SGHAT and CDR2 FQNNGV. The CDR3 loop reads CASSLVLGTEAFF. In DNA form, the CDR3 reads TGTGCCAGCAGCTTAGTGTTGGGCACTGAAGCTTTCTTT.

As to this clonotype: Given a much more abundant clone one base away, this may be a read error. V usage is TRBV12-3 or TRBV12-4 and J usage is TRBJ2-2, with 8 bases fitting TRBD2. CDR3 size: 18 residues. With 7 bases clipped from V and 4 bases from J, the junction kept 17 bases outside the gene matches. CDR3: CASITTDGRVAGTGELFF. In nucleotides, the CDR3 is TGTGCCAGCATCACGACTGACGGGAGGGTGGCAGGCACCGGGGAGCTGTTTTTT.

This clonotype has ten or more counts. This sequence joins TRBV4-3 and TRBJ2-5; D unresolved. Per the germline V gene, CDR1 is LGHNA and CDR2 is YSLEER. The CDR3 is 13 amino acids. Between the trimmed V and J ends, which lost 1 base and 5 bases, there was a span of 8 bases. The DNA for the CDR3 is TGCGCCAGCAGCCAAGGATACCGGGAGACCCAGTACTTC. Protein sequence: CASSQGYRETQYF.

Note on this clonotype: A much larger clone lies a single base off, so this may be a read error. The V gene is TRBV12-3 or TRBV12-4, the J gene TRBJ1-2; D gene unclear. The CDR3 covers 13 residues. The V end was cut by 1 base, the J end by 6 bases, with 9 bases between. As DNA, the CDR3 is TGTGCCAGCAGTTTAGGAGGGAACAATGGCTACACCTTC. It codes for CASSLGGNNGYTF.

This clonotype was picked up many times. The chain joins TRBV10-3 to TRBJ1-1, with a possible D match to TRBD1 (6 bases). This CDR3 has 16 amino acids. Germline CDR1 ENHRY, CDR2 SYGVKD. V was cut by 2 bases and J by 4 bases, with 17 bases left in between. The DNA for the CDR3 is TGTGCCATCAGTGAGCCTCGAGGGGGGGGGATCACTGAAGCTTTCTTT. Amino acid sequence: CAISEPRGGGITEAFF.

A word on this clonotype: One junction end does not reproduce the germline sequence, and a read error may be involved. In DNA form, the CDR3 reads TGTGCCAGCAGCTTGGCCACCGGAGGGACTGCAGCTTTCTTT. Translated: CASSLATGGTAAFF. The chain uses TRBV5-8 and TRBJ1-1; D might be TRBD1 (5 bases). CDR3 size: 14 residues. From germline, CDR1 is SGHTS and CDR2 YDEGEE.

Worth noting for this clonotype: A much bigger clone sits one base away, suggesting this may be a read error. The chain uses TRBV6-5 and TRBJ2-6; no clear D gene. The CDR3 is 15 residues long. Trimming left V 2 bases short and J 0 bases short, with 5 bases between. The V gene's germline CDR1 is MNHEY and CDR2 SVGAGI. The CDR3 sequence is CASSYTGSGANVLTF. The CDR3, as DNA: TGTGCCAGCAGTTACACGGGCTCTGGGGCCAACGTCCTGACTTTC.

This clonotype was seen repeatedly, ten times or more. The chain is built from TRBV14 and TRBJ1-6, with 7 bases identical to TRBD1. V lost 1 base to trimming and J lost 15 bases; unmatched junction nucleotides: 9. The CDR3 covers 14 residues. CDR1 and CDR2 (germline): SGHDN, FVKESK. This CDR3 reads CASSQVRGGGDLHF. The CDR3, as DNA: TGTGCCAGCAGCCAAGTAAGAGGAGGGGGCGACCTCCACTTT.

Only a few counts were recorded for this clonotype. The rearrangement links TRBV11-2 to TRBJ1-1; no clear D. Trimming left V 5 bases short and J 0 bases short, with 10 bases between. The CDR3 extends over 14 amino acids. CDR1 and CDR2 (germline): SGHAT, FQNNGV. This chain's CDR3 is CASSPSGLNTEAFF. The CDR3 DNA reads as TGTGCCAGCAGCCCTTCGGGATTGAACACTGAAGCTTTCTTT.

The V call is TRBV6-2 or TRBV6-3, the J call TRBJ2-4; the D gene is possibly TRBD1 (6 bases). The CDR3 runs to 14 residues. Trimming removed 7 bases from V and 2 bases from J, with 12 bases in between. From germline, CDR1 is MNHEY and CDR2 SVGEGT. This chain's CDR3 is CASKGTGTKNIQYF. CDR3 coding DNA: TGTGCCAGCAAGGGAACAGGGACCAAAAACATTCAGTACTTC.